The present T cell receptor beta chain was sequenced within a study of naive and memory T cell subsets. This clonotype was detected only a few times. Trimming took 5 bases from V and 0 from J, leaving 14 bases between them. The CDR3 covers 16 residues. Germline assignment: CDR1 SGHVS and CDR2 FNYEAQ. Cells stained for CD3, CD4, CD8, CD45RA and CD27 were sorted into four subsets. The beta constant-region primer was an equimolar mix of two oligonucleotides covering TRBC1 and TRBC2. MiXCR was run by TCRdb on the UMI-ligation and nested PCR reads, yielding one entry per CDR3 protein. The data show about 150,000 distinct CDR3 sequences, approximately 15% seen once.

The sequenced sample consisted of naive CD4+ T cells from blood. This chain connects TRBV7-6 to TRBJ1-3; tentatively, D is TRBD1 (5 bases). This receptor was identified in a human donor in good health. The CDR3 DNA is TGTGCCAGCAGCCTACCGGGACGTAACTCTGGAAACACCATATATTTT. It is translated as CASSLPGRNSGNTIYF. The full variable domain, its missing parts supplied by reference TRBV7-6 and TRBJ1-3, is GAGVSQSPRYKVTKRGQDVALRCDPISGHVSLYWYRQALGQGPEFLTYFNYEAQQDKSGLPNDRFSAERPEGSISTLTIQRTEQRDSAMYRCASSLPGRNSGNTIYFGEGSWLTVV.